This entry features one T cell receptor (beta chain) sequence. Per the study methods: Amplification of reference gene primers provided the estimated nucleated cell counts. Measured with immunoSEQ multiplex PCR; TCRdb has only the in-frame clones, and not every one. That table furnishes V, J and clone size, whereas the DNA furnished D and trimming. The sample lists roughly 400,000 clones, approximately 87% occurring once. This entry is derived from a study of blood T cell repertoires in COVID-19. V lost 1 base and J lost 5; bases outside the gene matches: 4. Germline V CDR1 and CDR2: LGHNA, YNFKEQ. There are 14 residues in the CDR3.

This sequence joins TRBV4-2 and TRBJ2-5; 7 bases map to TRBD2. This clonotype originated in a woman aged 45 to 65 who had recovered from COVID-19. Sequencing used PBMCs or T cells enriched from blood (not recorded which). CDR3 bases: TGTGCCAGCAGCCAAGGGACTAGGGATGAGACCCAGTACTTC. Translating it yields CASSQGTRDETQYF.